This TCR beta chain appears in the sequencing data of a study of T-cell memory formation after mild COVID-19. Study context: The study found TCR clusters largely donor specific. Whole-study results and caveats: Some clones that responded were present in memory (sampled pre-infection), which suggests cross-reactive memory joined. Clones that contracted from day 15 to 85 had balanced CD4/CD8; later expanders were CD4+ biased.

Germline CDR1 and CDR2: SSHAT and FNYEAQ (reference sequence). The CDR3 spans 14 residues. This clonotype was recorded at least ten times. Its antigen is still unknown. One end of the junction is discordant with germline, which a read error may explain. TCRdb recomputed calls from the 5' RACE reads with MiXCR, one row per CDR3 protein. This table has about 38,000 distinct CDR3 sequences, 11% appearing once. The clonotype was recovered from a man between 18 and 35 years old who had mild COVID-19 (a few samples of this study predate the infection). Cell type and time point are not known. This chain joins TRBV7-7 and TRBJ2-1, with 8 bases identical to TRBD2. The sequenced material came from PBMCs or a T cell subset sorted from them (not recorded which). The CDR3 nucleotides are TGTGCTAGCAGTCGGGGGGGTCAGTTTGATGAGCAGTTCTTC. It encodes CASSRGGQFDEQFF.